These 13 T cell receptor beta chains share one sample of origin, sequenced in a study of shared clonotypes between healthy human individuals. Profiled with immunoSEQ multiplex PCR; TCRdb holds only in-frame clones, not every one. The data hold hundreds of thousands of clones, with around two thirds observed a single time. Sequenced: memory CD4+ T cells sorted from blood. Indicated subset: CD45RA-negative fraction. The receptors derive from a woman in her 30s in good health.

The chain recombines TRBV7-2 with TRBJ1-5, with D possibly matching TRBD1 (6 bases). The CDR3 runs to 14 residues. Trimming removed 2 bases at V and 7 bases at J, with 12 bases between. Germline values: CDR1 SGHTA, CDR2 FQGNSA. DNA for the CDR3: TGTGCCAGCAGCTTACAGGGGTTGGGCCAGCCCCAGCATTTT. Translated, it gives CASSLQGLGQPQHF.

This clone was detected ten times or more. This chain joins TRBV2 and TRBJ2-7; D is uncertain. CDR1 is SNHLY, CDR2 FYNNEI, per germline. Trimming removed 7 bases from V and 2 bases from J, with 6 bases in between. There are 11 residues in the CDR3. The CDR3 DNA follows: TGTGCCAGCACTGAGGCCTACGAGCAGTACTTC. This translates into CASTEAYEQYF. The full variable domain, in which reference TRBV2 and TRBJ2-7 provide the parts outside the CDR3, is EPEVTQTPSHQVTQMGQEVILRCVPISNHLYFYWYRQILGQKVEFLVSFYNNEISEKSEIFDDQFSVERPDGSNFTLKIRSTKLEDSAMYFCASTEAYEQYFGPGTRLTVT.

The chain combines TRBV7-2 with TRBJ2-1; 7 bases agree with TRBD2. Germline CDR1 SGHTA, CDR2 FQGNSA. The CDR3 is made up of 13 amino acids. The ends lost 5 bases at V and 15 bases at J; junction bases unmatched: 13. The CDR3 protein is CASSLSRAGDGFF. The DNA of the CDR3 is TGTGCCAGCAGCCTATCCAGGGCGGGAGATGGGTTCTTC.

This clone was counted only a few times. V usage is TRBV5-4 and J usage is TRBJ1-2, with 7 bases fitting TRBD1. The CDR3 has 15 amino acids. The germline V gene encodes CDR1 SGHNT and CDR2 YYREEE (reference sequence). Losses at the gene ends were 0 bases for V and 2 bases for J; bases not matched to a gene: 4. CDR3 region: CASSLGQGLNYGYTF. In nucleotides, the CDR3 is TGTGCCAGCAGCTTGGGACAGGGTTTAAACTATGGCTACACCTTC.

V is TRBV28 and J is TRBJ2-2; tentative D call: TRBD2 (6 bases). The V and J ends lost 8 bases and 1 base respectively, with 11 bases between them. CDR1 is MDHEN, CDR2 SYDVKM, per germline. This CDR3 contains 14 residues. The CDR3 here is CASRDFQNTGELFF. In DNA form, the CDR3 reads TGTGCCAGCCGGGACTTCCAGAACACCGGGGAGCTGTTTTTT.

This clone was seen more than once but under ten times. The chain employs TRBV5-1 and TRBJ1-5; D ambiguous. CDR1 is SGHRS and CDR2 is YFSETQ in the germline V gene. V was pared by 1 base and J by 5 bases, with 10 bases between. This CDR3 contains 14 residues. The CDR3 reads CASSLKPGDQPQHF. The CDR3 region has the DNA TGCGCCAGCAGCTTGAAGCCAGGAGATCAGCCCCAGCATTTT.

The chain links TRBV5-1 to TRBJ2-7, with D unresolved. Germline CDR1 and CDR2: SGHRS and YFSETQ. Between the trimmed V and J ends, which lost 9 bases and 4 bases, there was a span of 14 bases. The CDR3 totals 12 residues. CDR3 sequence reads: CANSRRTYEQYF. The CDR3 DNA reads as TGCGCCAACTCCAGGCGGACGTACGAGCAGTACTTC.

The gene calls are TRBV11-2 and TRBJ1-3; perhaps TRBD1 as D (5 bases). V lost 5 bases and J 0 bases, leaving 14 bases between the germline ends. This CDR3 spans 16 amino acids. Germline CDR1 is SGHAT and CDR2 is FQNNGV. The CDR3 protein is CASSDLTVSSGNTIYF. In nucleotides, the CDR3 is TGTGCCAGCAGCGATTTGACAGTGAGCTCTGGAAACACCATATATTTT. The whole variable domain, remainder taken from reference TRBV11-2 and TRBJ1-3, is EAGVAQSPRYKIIEKRQSVAFWCNPISGHATLYWYQQILGQGPKLLIQFQNNGVVDDSQLPKDRFSAERLKGVDSTLKIQPAKLEDSAVYLCASSDLTVSSGNTIYFGEGSWLTVV.

The V and J genes are TRBV7-3 and TRBJ2-4; TRBD1 or TRBD2 may be the D gene (6 bases each). Trimming removed 0 bases from V and 9 bases from J, with 15 bases in between. The CDR3 runs to 15 residues. Germline CDR1 reads SGHTA; CDR2 reads FQGTGA. CDR3 protein: CASSLTGGPSSIQYF. CDR3 sequence (DNA): TGTGCCAGCAGCTTAACAGGGGGGCCCTCCTCCATTCAGTACTTC.

The V gene is TRBV28, the J gene TRBJ2-5; D could derive from TRBD1 or TRBD2 (6 bases each). The CDR3 totals 15 residues. Germline-derived CDR1 and CDR2 are MDHEN and SYDVKM. Trimming pared 4 bases from V and 4 bases from J, leaving 16 bases between. This CDR3 reads CASSSPKGGPETQYF. In DNA, the CDR3 is TGTGCCAGCAGTTCCCCTAAGGGGGGCCCAGAGACCCAGTACTTC.

This clone was observed once. This chain connects TRBV7-9 to TRBJ1-1; D is possibly TRBD1 (6 bases). V lost 5 bases and J 7 bases, leaving 11 bases between the germline ends. The germline V gene encodes CDR1 SEHNR and CDR2 FQNEAQ (reference sequence). This CDR3 has 12 residues. In nucleotides, the CDR3 is TGTGCCAGCAGCAGAACGGACAGTGAAGCTTTCTTT. Protein: CASSRTDSEAFF.

The chain employs TRBV2 and TRBJ2-3, with TRBD1 as a possible D gene (5 bases). CDR3 length: 13 residues. CDR1 and CDR2 from the germline V gene are SNHLY and FYNNEI. V dropped 5 bases and J dropped 8 bases, with 14 bases sitting between them. CDR3 sequence (DNA): TGTGCCAGCAGTTTCAGGGTTTTAGGTACGCAGTATTTT. It translates to CASSFRVLGTQYF.

This clone was counted only a few times. The chain joins TRBV19 to TRBJ1-1; D remains ambiguous. From germline, CDR1 is LNHDA and CDR2 SQIVND (reference sequence). V shed 10 bases and J shed 1 base, with 16 bases lying between them. This CDR3 comprises 14 residues. The CDR3 region is CATYDPARNTEAFF. CDR3 nucleotides: TGTGCCACCTACGACCCTGCCCGGAACACTGAAGCTTTCTTT.